Listed here are 19 T cell receptor beta chains from one sample, sequenced in a study of regulatory T cells in long-lasting Graves disease. Documented time point: newly diagnosed GD, antithyroid drugs for less than 3 months. RNA from PBMCs was the source of the TCR library. Libraries of TCR beta came from iRepertoire HTBI primers plus Arm-PCR of CDR3 regions. TCRdb analysed the multiplex PCR reads with MiXCR anew, one entry per CDR3 protein. The data contain about 430,000 distinct CDR3 sequences, 15% of them singletons. The same sample was also used in a study of T cells in Graves' hyperthyroidism and ophthalmopathy.

Sequences were derived from peripheral blood mononuclear cells (PBMCs), sampled at new diagnosis, from a patient treated with antithyroid drugs. Source of these receptors: a woman aged 40 to 55 with Graves disease.

The rearrangement links TRBV18 to TRBJ2-7; the D gene could be TRBD1 or TRBD2 (6 bases each). This CDR3 has 15 residues. Trimming left V 0 bases short and J 2 bases short, with 11 bases between. Looked up from germline, CDR1 is KGHSH and CDR2 is LQKENI. CDR3 DNA sequence: TGTGCCAGCTCACCACCGAGGGGGGATGCCTACGAGCAGTACTTC. Its translation: CASSPPRGDAYEQYF.

This clonotype was seen ten or more times. This chain connects TRBV28 to TRBJ1-6; tentatively, D is TRBD1 (5 bases). The V gene lost 3 bases and the J gene lost 8 bases, with 14 bases spanning the gap. CDR3 length: 15 residues. Germline-derived CDR1 and CDR2 are MDHEN and SYDVKM. The CDR3 DNA sequence: TGTGCCAGCAGTTTGCCCGCAGGGCGATATTCACCCCTCCACTTT. Residues: CASSLPAGRYSPLHF.

This clonotype has at least ten counts. The chain couples TRBV11-1 to TRBJ2-1; possible D gene TRBD2, 6 bases. Trimming shortened V by 5 bases and J by 7 bases, and 21 bases separated the two germline ends. This CDR3 spans 16 amino acids. Germline V lookup: CDR1 SGHAT, CDR2 FQDESV (reference sequence). The CDR3 sequence: CASSGGTSFLRNEQFF. CDR3 nucleotide sequence: TGTGCCAGCAGCGGCGGGACTTCCTTCCTGCGGAATGAGCAGTTCTTC. The entire variable domain, with the rest obtained from reference TRBV11-1 and TRBJ2-1, is as follows: EAEVAQSPRYKITEKSQAVAFWCDPISGHATLYWYRQILGQGPELLVQFQDESVVDDSQLPKDRFSAERLKGVDSTLKIQPAELGDSAMYLCASSGGTSFLRNEQFFGPGTRLTVL.

The chain recombines TRBV7-8 with TRBJ2-3; TRBD2 matches at 10 bases. The CDR3 is 16 residues long. Germline V gives CDR1 SGHVS, CDR2 FQNEAQ. V gave up 6 bases and J gave up 2 bases; unmatched junction bases: 8. CDR3 loop: CASRATSGCLTDTQYF. CDR3 nucleotide sequence: TGTGCCAGCAGGGCGACTAGCGGGTGCCTCACAGATACGCAGTATTTT.

The chain couples TRBV7-9 to TRBJ1-2; D not certain. Trimming removed 7 bases from V and 4 bases from J, with 16 bases in between. Germline lookup yields CDR1 SEHNR and CDR2 FQNEAQ (reference sequence). The CDR3 has 14 amino acids. The CDR3 sequence is CASTPANQAYGYTF. CDR3 nucleotide sequence: TGTGCCAGCACCCCGGCTAACCAGGCCTATGGCTACACCTTC.

The table lists this clonotype with many counts. The chain has TRBV12-3 or TRBV12-4 and TRBJ1-1; TRBD1 agrees at 8 bases. The CDR3 length is 14 residues. J was trimmed by 0 bases and V by 6 bases; bases with no gene match: 3. The CDR3 coding sequence is TGTGCCAGCAGGCTGGGACAGGTGAACACTGAAGCTTTCTTT. Translation: CASRLGQVNTEAFF.

This clonotype has a handful of counts. The chain has TRBV19 and TRBJ2-2; 9 nucleotides agree with TRBD1. CDR1 and CDR2 (germline): LNHDA, SQIVND (reference sequence). The CDR3 is 16 amino acids. V lost 7 bases, J lost 5 bases, and 11 bases stayed unmatched. The CDR3 protein is CASILQGAGGTGELFF. In DNA, the CDR3 is TGTGCCAGTATTCTACAGGGGGCCGGGGGTACCGGGGAGCTGTTTTTT.

This clonotype was seen only a few times. This chain links TRBV7-9 with TRBJ2-1; D is unclear. Trimming shortened V by 7 bases and J by 7 bases, and 8 bases separated the two germline ends. The CDR3 contains 11 residues. CDR1 is SEHNR and CDR2 is FQNEAQ in the germline V gene (reference sequence). The DNA for the CDR3 is TGTGCCAGCACCCCAGTGAATGAGCAGTTCTTC. It specifies CASTPVNEQFF.

This clonotype was counted ten times or more. DNA for the CDR3: TGTGCCAGCAGTCCCAAGGACCCTGGGCCCCAGTACTTC. It codes for CASSPKDPGPQYF. V usage is TRBV12-3 or TRBV12-4 and J usage is TRBJ2-5, with D hard to call. The germline V and J ends were trimmed by 5 bases and 9 bases, with 16 bases remaining between them. The CDR3 is 13 residues long.

This clonotype was seen at least ten times. The chain combines TRBV3-1 with TRBJ2-7; D unresolved. The CDR3 loop spans 12 amino acids. Germline loops: CDR1 LGHDT, CDR2 YNNKEL (reference sequence). Trimming took 3 bases from V and 4 from J, leaving 7 bases between them. CDR3 amino acids: CASSHHGYEQYF. CDR3 bases: TGTGCCAGCAGCCATCACGGGTACGAGCAGTACTTC.

The sample holds many counts of this clonotype. The chain combines TRBV7-2 with TRBJ2-7, with 8 bases matching TRBD2. CDR3 length: 15 residues. The germline V gene has CDR1 SGHTA and CDR2 FQGNSA. The ends lost 2 bases at V and 2 bases at J; junction bases unmatched: 5. In DNA, the CDR3 is TGTGCCAGCAGCTTAACTAGCGGCCCCCCCTACGAGCAGTACTTC. It encodes CASSLTSGPPYEQYF.

This clonotype was seen ten or more times. This rearrangement joins TRBV2 to TRBJ2-5; D is perhaps TRBD1 or TRBD2 (6 bases each). Germline CDR1 reads SNHLY; CDR2 reads FYNNEI. The CDR3 loop spans 14 amino acids. The germline V and J ends were trimmed by 6 bases and 6 bases, with 17 bases remaining between them. The CDR3 region is CASRPSRGVQTQYF. The DNA for the CDR3 is TGTGCCAGCAGACCTTCAAGGGGGGTACAGACCCAGTACTTC.

J is TRBJ2-2 and V is TRBV9; 10 nucleotides line up with TRBD2. Germline trimming cut 2 bases from V and 5 bases from J; bases unmatched to any gene: 6. This CDR3 region has 16 residues. The V gene's germline CDR1 is SGDLS and CDR2 YYNGEE. The CDR3 DNA follows: TGTGCCAGCAGCGTTTTTGGACTAGCGGAAACCGGGGAGCTGTTTTTT. As protein: CASSVFGLAETGELFF.

On this clonotype: A much larger clone differs by one base, so this may be a read error. Since the CDR3 does not end with the conserved phenylalanine or tryptophan, this likely comes from a read error. This chain joins TRBV28 and TRBJ2-3; 7 bases align to TRBD1. The CDR3 spans 17 residues. Germline assignment: CDR1 MDHEN and CDR2 SYDVKM. With V trimmed by 6 bases and J by 2 bases, 14 bases remained unmatched. As DNA, the CDR3 is TGTGCCAGCAGCTCCTCCTCCCGGGACAGACCCACAGATACGCAGTATCTT. This gives the protein CASSSSSRDRPTDTQYL.

Comments on this clonotype: This could be a read error, since a much larger clone is one nucleotide away. The chain employs TRBV14 and TRBJ2-3; TRBD2 matches at 8 bases. V lost 2 bases to trimming and J lost 7 bases; unmatched junction nucleotides: 5. This CDR3 is 14 amino acids long. The germline V gene encodes CDR1 SGHDN and CDR2 FVKESK. Here the CDR3 reads CASSQSTGGYTQYF. In DNA form, the CDR3 reads TGTGCCAGCAGCCAATCAACGGGAGGGTATACGCAGTATTTT.

The chain links TRBV11-2 to TRBJ2-5; 7 positions match TRBD1. V shed 4 bases, J shed 5 bases, and the junction held 7 bases outside the gene matches. CDR1 SGHAT and CDR2 FQNNGV come from the germline V gene. The CDR3 has 14 residues. As DNA, the CDR3 is TGTGCCAGCAGCTGGGCGACAGGGCAGGAGACCCAGTACTTC. It encodes CASSWATGQETQYF.

This clonotype occurred many times. The chain couples TRBV10-3 to TRBJ2-3, with 11 bases aligning to TRBD2. Germline-derived CDR1 and CDR2 are ENHRY and SYGVKD. The CDR3 consists of 17 residues. J was trimmed by 1 base and V by 10 bases; bases with no gene match: 13. The CDR3 loop reads CATFPRVAGGGTDTQYF. In nucleotides, the CDR3 is TGTGCCACCTTTCCCCGCGTAGCGGGAGGGGGCACAGATACGCAGTATTTT.

In this sample, this clonotype turned up many times. The genes are TRBV5-4 and TRBJ2-1; weak D call: TRBD1 (5 bases). V lost 0 bases and J lost 1, with 11 bases in between. CDR3 size: 16 residues. Germline-derived CDR1 and CDR2 are SGHNT and YYREEE (reference sequence). The CDR3 bases are TGTGCCAGCAGCTTGGTCGGCAGGGTATCCTACAATGAGCAGTTCTTC. Translation: CASSLVGRVSYNEQFF.

V gene TRBV28 combines with J gene TRBJ2-6; D is unclear. Deletions cut 5 bases from V and 0 bases from J, with 11 bases between. Germline lookup yields CDR1 MDHEN and CDR2 SYDVKM. This CDR3 contains 16 residues. In nucleotides, the CDR3 is TGTGCCAGCAGTCAGTACAAGAGCTCTGGGGCCAACGTCCTGACTTTC. This translates into CASSQYKSSGANVLTF.